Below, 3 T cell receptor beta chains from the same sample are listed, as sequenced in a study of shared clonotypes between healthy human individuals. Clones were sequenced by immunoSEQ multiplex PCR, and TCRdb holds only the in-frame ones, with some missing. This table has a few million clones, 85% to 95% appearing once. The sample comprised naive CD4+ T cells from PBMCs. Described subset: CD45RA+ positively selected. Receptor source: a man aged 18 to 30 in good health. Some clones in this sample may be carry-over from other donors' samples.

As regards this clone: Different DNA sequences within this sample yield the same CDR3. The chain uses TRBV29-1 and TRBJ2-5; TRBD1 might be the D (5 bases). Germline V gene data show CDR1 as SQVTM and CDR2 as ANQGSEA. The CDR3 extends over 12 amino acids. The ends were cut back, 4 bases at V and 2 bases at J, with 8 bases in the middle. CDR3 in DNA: TGCAGCGTTGGGGGCAGGCAAGAGACCCAGTACTTC. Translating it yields CSVGGRQETQYF.

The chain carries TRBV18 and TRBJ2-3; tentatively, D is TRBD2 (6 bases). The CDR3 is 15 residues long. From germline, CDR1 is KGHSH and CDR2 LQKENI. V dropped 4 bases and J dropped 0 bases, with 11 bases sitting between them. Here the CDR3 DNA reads TGTGCCAGCTCACGGCGGGAATCTAGCACAGATACGCAGTATTTT. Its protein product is CASSRRESSTDTQYF.

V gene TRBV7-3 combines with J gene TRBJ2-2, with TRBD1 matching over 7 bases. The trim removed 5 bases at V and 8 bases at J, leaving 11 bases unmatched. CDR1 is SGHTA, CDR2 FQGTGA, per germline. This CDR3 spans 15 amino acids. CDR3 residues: CASSHDRARFGELFF. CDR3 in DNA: TGTGCCAGCAGCCACGACAGGGCGAGGTTTGGGGAGCTGTTTTTT. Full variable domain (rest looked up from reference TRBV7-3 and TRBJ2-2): GAGVSQTPSNKVTEKGKYVELRCDPISGHTALYWYRQSLGQGPEFLIYFQGTGAADDSGLPNDRFFAVRPEGSVSTLKIQRTERGDSAVYLCASSHDRARFGELFFGEGSRLTVL.